Listed below are T cell receptor beta chains from one sample, sequenced in a study of cytomegalovirus exposure and HLA in healthy donors. Repertoires were generated with immunoSEQ multiplex PCR, while TCRdb's copy carries only in-frame clones and drops some. The sample yields 90,000 to 140,000 clones, 75% to 85% seen once. The specimen was PBMCs. These receptors were collected from a man between 18 and 35 years old in good health and CMV-seronegative. Both conserved end residues are part of each CDR3. The order of the fields is J gene, D gene, V gene, clone size, CDR3 DNA, CDR3 protein. A D gene is named only where the DNA matches it firmly. Rows give clone size only sometimes, using once, few, many, or a class for an expanded clone.

>TRBJ1-2|-|TRBV9|-
TGTGCCAGCAGCGCCTTGGCAGCGGACTATGGCTACACCTTC
CASSALAADYGYTF
>TRBJ2-7|-|TRBV29-1|-
TGCAGCGTTGAAAACCCGGGGGAGCAGTACTTC
CSVENPGEQYF
>TRBJ1-4|-|TRBV7-9|once
TGTGCCAGCAGCTTAGAAGGAGGGTCGACTAATGAAAAACTGTTTTTT
CASSLEGGSTNEKLFF
>TRBJ2-2|-|TRBV19|-
TGTGCCAGTAGTATTTCGGTAACCGGGGAGCTGTTTTTT
CASSISVTGELFF
>TRBJ2-7|TRBD2|TRBV5-4|few
TGTGCCAGCAGCTTGGGAGGACTAGCGGGCGCCTACGAGCAGTACTTC
CASSLGGLAGAYEQYF
>TRBJ1-3|-|TRBV28|-
TGTGCCAGCAGTGCTGGGGGGTTTGGAAACACCATATATTTT
CASSAGGFGNTIYF
>TRBJ1-1|TRBD1|TRBV6-6|-
TGTGCCAGCGTACAGGGGATAATGAACACTGAAGCTTTCTTT
CASVQGIMNTEAFF
>TRBJ2-1|TRBD2|TRBV9|-
TGTGCCAGCAGCGTGAGAGCGGGAGTCAACAATGAGCAGTTCTTC
CASSVRAGVNNEQFF
>TRBJ2-7|TRBD2|TRBV27|once
TGTGCCAGCAGCCTTAGCGGGAGGGCCTACGAGCAGTACTTC
CASSLSGRAYEQYF
>TRBJ1-4|-|TRBV6-5|-
TGTGCCAGCAAGCGCTGGATTAATGAAAAACTGTTTTTT
CASKRWINEKLFF
>TRBJ2-1|-|TRBV5-1|-
TGCGCCAGCAGCCAACCAGGACAGCGAAAGTACAATGAGCAGTTCTTC
CASSQPGQRKYNEQFF
>TRBJ2-7|-|TRBV6-5|-
TGTGCCAGCAGGTACGGGGGCGGCGAGCAGTACTTC
CASRYGGGEQYF
>TRBJ2-7|TRBD2|TRBV5-4|-
TGTGCCAGCAGTCCTATTAGCGGGGGCCCCAACGAGCAGTACTTC
CASSPISGGPNEQYF
>TRBJ2-7|TRBD1|TRBV7-2|once
TGTGCCAGCAGCTTCTGGGACAGGGGTTTCGACGAGCAGTACTTC
CASSFWDRGFDEQYF
>TRBJ2-7|TRBD1|TRBV6-1|few
TGTGCCAGCAGTGAACCGGGACAGGGGATCTACGAGCAGTACTTC
CASSEPGQGIYEQYF
>TRBJ2-1|-|TRBV6-5|-
TGTGCCAGCAACCCAAGGCGGGACCCATACAATGAGCAGTTCTTC
CASNPRRDPYNEQFF
>TRBJ2-7|-|TRBV19|-
TGTGCCAGTAGTAGAGGAATGGCAGGGGGACTGGGGGAGCAGTACTTC
CASSRGMAGGLGEQYF